A single sample is the source of the 32 T cell receptor beta chains below, sequenced in a study of cytomegalovirus exposure and HLA in healthy donors. The PCR ran on 60 Vbeta and 13 Jbeta primers. Data came from immunoSEQ multiplex PCR; TCRdb stores just in-frame clones and leaves some out. The sample is made up of 150,000 or so clones, and the top ten hold 2.1% of it. Sequences were obtained from PBMCs. The receptors were gathered from a man aged 30-40 years in good health and CMV-seronegative.

This chain joins TRBV28 and TRBJ2-5, with 8 nucleotides matching TRBD1. Germline V lookup: CDR1 MDHEN, CDR2 SYDVKM. There are 16 residues in the CDR3. V dropped 4 bases and J dropped 6; count of bases not matched to a gene: 13. CDR3 loop: CASSSLGTGPSQTQYF. CDR3 DNA sequence: TGTGCCAGCAGTTCCCTTGGGACAGGTCCGAGTCAGACCCAGTACTTC.

CDR3 coding DNA: TGTGCCAGCAGCTTAGCGTTGGTAGCGGGAGGGTTTAGGGGCAATGAGCAGTTCTTC. Its protein product is CASSLALVAGGFRGNEQFF. The chain combines TRBV7-2 with TRBJ2-1, with TRBD2 matching 11 bases. Trimming cost V 0 bases and J 6 bases; bases outside gene matches: 13. CDR1 is SGHTA and CDR2 is FQGNSA in the germline V gene. CDR3 size: 19 residues.

The CDR3: CASSASKGARDYEQYF. CDR3 nucleotides: TGTGCCAGCAGCGCTTCCAAGGGGGCCCGTGACTACGAGCAGTACTTC. This chain joins TRBV9 and TRBJ2-7; 7 positions match TRBD1. This CDR3 region has 16 residues. Germline V gene data show CDR1 as SGDLS and CDR2 as YYNGEE. V was clipped by 3 bases and J by 3 bases; unmatched bases: 12. The entire variable domain, with the rest obtained from reference TRBV9 and TRBJ2-7, is as follows: DSGVTQTPKHLITATGQRVTLRCSPRSGDLSVYWYQQSLDQGLQFLIQYYNGEERAKGNILERFSAQQFPDLHSELNLSSLELGDSALYFCASSASKGARDYEQYFGPGTRLTVT.

This chain uses TRBV5-1 with TRBJ2-7; the match to TRBD1 covers 9 bases. With V trimmed by 0 bases and J by 5 bases, 9 bases remained unmatched. This CDR3 comprises 16 residues. Germline V lookup: CDR1 SGHRS, CDR2 YFSETQ. Written as DNA, the CDR3 is TGCGCCAGCAGCTTGGGCGCCGGGACAGGGTCCGACGAGCAGTACTTC. It codes for CASSLGAGTGSDEQYF.

The CDR3 DNA reads as TGCGCCAGCAGCTCACAAACCGGGACAGGGATCTATGGCTACACCTTC. This gives the protein CASSSQTGTGIYGYTF. The chain couples TRBV5-1 to TRBJ1-2; TRBD1 matches at 9 bases. Unmatched junction bases numbered 10, after V lost 3 bases and J lost 4 bases. CDR3 size: 16 residues. Germline assignment: CDR1 SGHRS and CDR2 YFSETQ.

The chain carries TRBV5-6 and TRBJ2-1, with D tentatively TRBD2 (5 bases). The germline CDR1 and CDR2 sequences are SGHDT and YYEEEE. There are 13 residues in the CDR3. V lost 0 bases to trimming and J lost 12 bases, with 13 bases between them. In nucleotides, the CDR3 is TGTGCCAGCAGCTTGGTATACGGGAATACGCAGTTCTTC. Translating it yields CASSLVYGNTQFF.

V usage is TRBV20-1 and J usage is TRBJ1-2; D gene uncertain. Trimming stripped 3 bases from V and 7 bases from J, with 9 bases between. The CDR3 has 11 amino acids. Germline V gene lookup returns CDR1 DFQATT and CDR2 SNEGSKA (reference sequence). The CDR3 here is CSARSYSGYTF. DNA of the CDR3: TGCAGTGCTAGGAGCTACTCTGGCTACACCTTC.

This chain joins TRBV28 and TRBJ1-5; possibly TRBD1 for D (5 bases). The germline V and J ends were trimmed by 2 bases and 6 bases, with 11 bases remaining between them. CDR3 length: 14 amino acids. Germline V gene data show CDR1 as MDHEN and CDR2 as SYDVKM. The CDR3 is CASSLPGLAQPQHF. CDR3 nucleotide sequence: TGTGCCAGCAGTTTACCAGGGCTGGCTCAGCCCCAGCATTTT.

The CDR3 nucleotides read TGTGCCAGCAGCCAAGAACAAACAGGGGGGCAGCCCCAGCATTTT. Its protein product is CASSQEQTGGQPQHF. The chain couples TRBV4-2 to TRBJ1-5, with 8 bases matching TRBD1. This CDR3 contains 15 residues. Germline V gene lookup returns CDR1 LGHNA and CDR2 YNFKEQ. Trimming cost V 0 bases and J 7 bases; bases outside gene matches: 5.

V is TRBV7-9 and J is TRBJ2-1; tentatively, D is TRBD2 (5 bases). V was pared by 2 bases and J by 3 bases, with 11 bases between. The CDR3 is 15 residues long. The V gene's germline CDR1 is SEHNR and CDR2 FQNEAQ (reference sequence). CDR3 sequence reads: CASSLNRADYNEQFF. The CDR3 DNA follows: TGTGCCAGCAGCTTAAATCGAGCGGACTACAATGAGCAGTTCTTC.

In DNA form, the CDR3 reads TGTGCCAGCAGTTTCTCCGACAGTTCCTACGAGCAGTACTTC. Protein sequence: CASSFSDSSYEQYF. The genes are TRBV27 and TRBJ2-7, with D perhaps matching TRBD1 (5 bases). The CDR3 totals 14 residues. V was trimmed by 3 bases and J by 1 base, leaving 10 bases between them. Germline V CDR1 and CDR2: MNHEY, SMNVEV (reference sequence).

This rearrangement joins TRBV6-1 to TRBJ2-3; D unresolved. V was pared by 10 bases and J by 4 bases, with 9 bases between. CDR1 and CDR2 from the germline V gene are MNHNS and SASEGT. The CDR3 spans 11 residues. CDR3 amino acids: CAIQLADTQYF. As DNA, the CDR3 is TGTGCCATACAGTTAGCAGATACGCAGTATTTT.

The chain combines TRBV11-2 with TRBJ1-3; TRBD1 matches at 8 bases. CDR1 is SGHAT, CDR2 FQNNGV, per germline. Trimming took 5 bases from V and 0 from J; bases not matched to a gene: 9. This CDR3 is 17 amino acids long. The chain's CDR3 is CASSAKGQEASGNTIYF. CDR3 in DNA: TGTGCCAGCAGCGCGAAGGGACAGGAGGCCTCTGGAAACACCATATATTTT.

The chain has TRBV12-5 and TRBJ1-5; D is ambiguous. Germline V CDR1 and CDR2: LGHNT, FRNRAP. The CDR3 extends over 12 amino acids. Deletions cut 8 bases from V and 6 bases from J, with 11 bases between. CDR3 sequence (DNA): TGTGCTAGTAGAGAGGCGGCTCAGCCCCAGCATTTT. Translated: CASREAAQPQHF.

The chain combines TRBV6-6 with TRBJ2-7, with D tentatively TRBD1 (6 bases). V was clipped by 6 bases and J by 6 bases, with 15 bases between them. The CDR3 is 13 residues long. Germline V gene data show CDR1 as MNHNY and CDR2 as SVGAGI (reference sequence). CDR3 coding DNA: TGTGCCAGCAGGACCCACAGGGACCGCGAGCAGTACTTC. As protein: CASRTHRDREQYF.

This rearrangement joins TRBV18 to TRBJ1-1; 7 bases are shared with TRBD1. V dropped 2 bases and J dropped 6; count of bases not matched to a gene: 3. Germline lookup yields CDR1 KGHSH and CDR2 LQKENI. The CDR3 is 13 residues long. Here the CDR3 reads CASSPNQGAEAFF. As DNA, the CDR3 is TGTGCCAGCTCACCAAATCAGGGGGCTGAAGCTTTCTTT.

This chain uses TRBV6-1 with TRBJ1-1, with TRBD1 as a possible D gene (5 bases). Germline V gives CDR1 MNHNS, CDR2 SASEGT. V was clipped by 1 base and J by 9 bases, with 18 bases between them. The CDR3 consists of 15 residues. CDR3 coding DNA: TGTGCCAGCAGTGAAGGTCGAATAAGGGGCTCTAAAGCTTTCTTT. Translated, it gives CASSEGRIRGSKAFF.

The chain couples TRBV29-1 to TRBJ2-1; 7 bases line up with TRBD2. CDR3 length: 13 amino acids. The V gene end was trimmed by 4 bases and the J gene end by 6 bases; junction bases not matched to a gene: 6. Per the germline V gene, CDR1 is SQVTM and CDR2 is ANQGSEA. In DNA form, the CDR3 reads TGCAGCGTTGTGACGGGGGGAGGCAATGAGCAGTTCTTC. Protein product: CSVVTGGGNEQFF.

The V and J genes are TRBV7-9 and TRBJ1-1; 8 positions agree with TRBD1. The CDR3 consists of 13 residues. Germline V gene sequence: CDR1 SEHNR, CDR2 FQNEAQ (reference sequence). V was clipped by 11 bases and J by 0 bases; unmatched bases: 5. CDR3 nucleotides: TGTGCCGAGAGGACAGGGATGAACACTGAAGCTTTCTTT. Residues: CAERTGMNTEAFF.

The J gene is TRBJ2-1, the V gene TRBV5-1, with a possible D match to TRBD1 (6 bases). The V and J ends lost 4 bases and 6 bases respectively, with 14 bases between them. The V gene's germline CDR1 is SGHRS and CDR2 YFSETQ. CDR3 length: 14 amino acids. DNA of the CDR3: TGCGCCAGCAGCGACTACGACAGGACCAATGAGCAGTTCTTC. As protein: CASSDYDRTNEQFF.

The chain uses TRBV9 and TRBJ2-7, with a tentative D call TRBD2 (5 bases). Trimming took 4 bases from V and 4 from J, leaving 9 bases between them. The CDR3 runs 12 residues. Germline CDR1 reads SGDLS; CDR2 reads YYNGEE. The CDR3 here is CASSPDYYEQYF. CDR3 DNA sequence: TGTGCCAGCAGCCCTGACTATTACGAGCAGTACTTC.

The chain carries TRBV4-2 and TRBJ2-5; 8 nucleotides match TRBD1. J was trimmed by 14 bases and V by 0 bases; bases with no gene match: 5. CDR3 length: 12 residues. CDR1 is LGHNA and CDR2 is YNFKEQ in the germline V gene. CDR3 sequence: CASSQDRDRRYF. CDR3 nucleotides: TGTGCCAGCAGCCAAGATCGGGACAGGCGTTACTTC.

The V call is TRBV28, the J call TRBJ1-5; TRBD1 is a possible D gene (6 bases). V dropped 4 bases and J dropped 1 base, with 14 bases sitting between them. Germline lookup yields CDR1 MDHEN and CDR2 SYDVKM. The CDR3 contains 16 residues. CDR3: CASSSRGGRSNQPQHF. In DNA, the CDR3 is TGTGCCAGCAGTTCCCGAGGGGGTCGAAGCAATCAGCCCCAGCATTTT.

This chain joins TRBV27 and TRBJ1-2; TRBD1 might be the D (6 bases). Germline V gene lookup returns CDR1 MNHEY and CDR2 SMNVEV (reference sequence). Trimming removed 8 bases from V and 4 bases from J, with 8 bases in between. The CDR3 is 11 amino acids. The CDR3 DNA follows: TGTGCCAGCGGGACATTCTATGGCTACACCTTC. Its protein product is CASGTFYGYTF.

This CDR3 reads CASSWREGGEQYF. CDR3 bases: TGTGCCAGCAGTTGGAGGGAAGGAGGCGAGCAGTACTTC. The chain joins TRBV6-5 to TRBJ2-5; D is perhaps TRBD2 (6 bases). The J call could be wrong; TRBJ2-7 is a better fit for the DNA end. The V gene's germline CDR1 is MNHEY and CDR2 SVGAGI. CDR3 length: 13 amino acids.

V and J are TRBV7-3 and TRBJ1-2; the D gene is possibly TRBD1 (6 bases). Germline V CDR1 and CDR2: SGHTA, FQGTGA. V lost 5 bases and J 4 bases, leaving 11 bases between the germline ends. The CDR3 sequence is 13 residues long. CDR3 protein: CASSLGAFYGYTF. CDR3 sequence (DNA): TGTGCCAGCAGCCTGGGGGCTTTCTATGGCTACACCTTC.

The rearrangement uses TRBV14 and TRBJ1-1; TRBD1 aligns across 7 bases. V dropped 4 bases and J dropped 0; count of bases not matched to a gene: 8. CDR1 is SGHDN and CDR2 is FVKESK in the germline V gene. The length of the CDR3 is 16 residues. DNA for the CDR3: TGTGCCAGCAGCCGCCCAGGGGGGACCCTGAACACTGAAGCTTTCTTT. Residues: CASSRPGGTLNTEAFF.

The V gene is TRBV5-6, the J gene TRBJ1-1, with 7 bases matching TRBD1. Germline V lookup: CDR1 SGHDT, CDR2 YYEEEE. J gave up 4 bases and V 4 bases, and 7 bases lay outside the gene matches. This CDR3 is 14 amino acids long. Written as DNA, the CDR3 is TGTGCCAGCAGCGCGAGGGGGCGCGGCACTGAAGCTTTCTTT. Translating gives CASSARGRGTEAFF.

This rearrangement joins TRBV11-3 to TRBJ2-7; 8 bases agree with TRBD1. V trimming: 5 bases; J trimming: 5 bases; junction bases outside the gene matches: 8. CDR1 SGHNT and CDR2 YENEEA come from the germline V gene. The CDR3 sequence is 14 residues long. The CDR3 DNA is TGTGCCAGCAGCGGCGGACAGGGTTTACACGAGCAGTACTTC. It encodes CASSGGQGLHEQYF.

The CDR3 DNA reads as TGTGCCAGCAGTTCAATAACAGGGGGCACAGATACGCAGTATTTT. This translates into CASSSITGGTDTQYF. The V gene is TRBV6-5, the J gene TRBJ2-3, with 7 bases fitting TRBD1. The CDR3 length is 15 residues. V lost 4 bases to trimming and J lost 1 base; unmatched junction nucleotides: 5. Germline V gene lookup returns CDR1 MNHEY and CDR2 SVGAGI.

The rearrangement links TRBV5-4 to TRBJ2-3, with 10 bases that match TRBD1. Looked up from germline, CDR1 is SGHNT and CDR2 is YYREEE (reference sequence). Trimming at V came to 5 bases and at J to 2 bases, leaving 5 bases not matched to a gene. The CDR3 has 15 amino acids. CDR3 region: CASRVDRGHTDTQYF. DNA for the CDR3: TGTGCCAGCAGGGTCGACAGGGGGCACACAGATACGCAGTATTTT.

The genes are TRBV6-5 and TRBJ1-3; possible D gene TRBD1, 5 bases. Germline V gene sequence: CDR1 MNHEY, CDR2 SVGAGI. V lost 5 bases, J lost 7 bases, and 18 bases lay in between. The CDR3 covers 15 residues. The CDR3 coding sequence is TGTGCCAGCAGTAAACGGGGACTCCTGATGAACACCATATATTTT. Protein: CASSKRGLLMNTIYF.